This T cell receptor (beta chain) was found in a study of blood T cell repertoires in COVID-19. There are 15 residues in the CDR3. CDR1 and CDR2 (germline): SGHVS, FQNEAQ. The trim removed 7 bases at V and 5 bases at J, leaving 12 bases unmatched. Only in-frame clones appear in the TCRdb table, and some are missing; sequencing was by immunoSEQ multiplex PCR. The data hold approximately 210,000 clones, with 83% observed a single time. This clone was counted between two and nine times. This receptor was taken from a woman aged 40 to 50 with active or convalescent COVID-19. This rearrangement joins TRBV7-8 to TRBJ1-2; 8 bases line up with TRBD1. What was sequenced was peripheral blood. The CDR3 protein is CASTPDRGSGYGYTF. DNA for the CDR3: TGTGCCAGCACCCCAGACAGGGGTAGTGGGTATGGCTACACCTTC.